The clone carrying this TCR beta chain was observed a few times. This record comes from a study of blood T cells in healthy people across ages. Then a second PCR, running roughly 7 to 12 cycles, was carried out with a sample-barcoded 5' primer and a J-beta primer mix. TCRdb passed the 5' RACE reads through MiXCR, listing each CDR3 protein once. This table has roughly 730,000 distinct CDR3 sequences, approximately 53% appearing once. V shed 4 bases and J 6 bases; nucleotides not matched to a gene: 11. Germline CDR1 SGHTA, CDR2 FQGNSA. The CDR3 length is 17 residues. The sequence was collected from a man aged 40-49 years in good health. The chain employs TRBV7-2 and TRBJ2-3, with TRBD2 matching 12 bases. Sequencing used blood. The CDR3 here is CASSSSLAGGRADTQYF. For the CDR3, the DNA is TGTGCCAGCAGCTCCTCGCTAGCGGGGGGGCGAGCGGATACGCAGTATTTT.